This entry describes one TCR beta chain. MiXCR was run by TCRdb on the RT-PCR reads, yielding one entry per CDR3 protein. Of just under 550,000 distinct CDR3 sequences listed, around 25% are singletons. This sample is drawn from a study of response to subunit inactivated influenza vaccine. This CDR3 is 13 amino acids long. CDR1 and CDR2 (germline): LGHNA, YNFKEQ. The germline V and J ends were trimmed by 8 bases and 1 base, with 10 bases remaining between them. These data were also reused for a study on T cells expressing NK-cell markers. That paper adds: UMIs accompanied the 5'RACE template switching by which TCR beta cDNA was made.

The clonotype comes from a man aged 45-65 years who received an inactivated influenza vaccine. The V call is TRBV4-2, the J call TRBJ2-3; D may be TRBD1 or TRBD2 (6 bases each). Material: CD4+ T cells sorted from PBMCs, obtained approximately 13 days after vaccination. CDR3 sequence (DNA): TGTGCCAGCGGGGGGCCCGGCACAGATACGCAGTATTTT. It encodes CASGGPGTDTQYF.